These T cell receptor beta chains were read from a single sample in a study of T cell changes during pregnancy in multiple sclerosis. Here immunoSEQ multiplex PCR was the method, and the copy in TCRdb shows in-frame clones only, minus some. The sample has 60,000 to 80,000 clones, about 88% seen once. The source was peripheral blood, collected before pregnancy. These TCRs come from a female donor with multiple sclerosis, enrolled in a pregnancy study. Each CDR3 is given with its conserved first and last residue. The D gene is left open where the match is weak. For some rows the clone size is stated as once, few or many, or as a class when expanded; others skip it.

j_call: TRBJ1-5; v_call: TRBV7-2; clone_size: -; d_call: -; cdr3_nt: TGTGCCAGCAGCTTAGACCCAGGTCAGCCCCAGCATTTT; cdr3_aa: CASSLDPGQPQHF
j_call: TRBJ2-2; v_call: TRBV5-1; clone_size: -; d_call: TRBD1; cdr3_nt: TGCGCCAGCAGCTATACAGGGGGCCGGACCGGGGAGCTGTTTTTT; cdr3_aa: CASSYTGGRTGELFF
j_call: TRBJ1-3; v_call: TRBV4-2; clone_size: -; d_call: TRBD1; cdr3_nt: TGTGCCAGCAGCCAAGATGAGGACAGGGCTCCTGGAAACACCATATATTTT; cdr3_aa: CASSQDEDRAPGNTIYF
j_call: TRBJ2-2; v_call: TRBV5-8; clone_size: -; d_call: -; cdr3_nt: TGTGCCAGTGGCCCCGGGGAGCTGTTTTTT; cdr3_aa: CASGPGELFF
j_call: TRBJ1-5; v_call: TRBV6-6; clone_size: -; d_call: -; cdr3_nt: TGTGCCAGCGGAGTTAGTACACTTAGCAATCAGCCCCAGCATTTT; cdr3_aa: CASGVSTLSNQPQHF
j_call: TRBJ1-2; v_call: TRBV11-2; clone_size: -; d_call: TRBD1; cdr3_nt: TGTGCCAGCAGCTCGGTTAGATCAGGGAGGGACAGGTCGGGTTATGGCTACACCTTC; cdr3_aa: CASSSVRSGRDRSGYGYTF
j_call: TRBJ2-5; v_call: TRBV5-1; clone_size: -; d_call: -; cdr3_nt: TGCGCCAGCAGCTTGGGGGGGGAAGAGACCCAGTACTTC; cdr3_aa: CASSLGGEETQYF
j_call: TRBJ1-2; v_call: TRBV30; clone_size: -; d_call: TRBD1; cdr3_nt: TGTGCCTGGAGTGGAGGGACAGGGAGCAATTCGTATGGCTACACCTTC; cdr3_aa: CAWSGGTGSNSYGYTF
j_call: TRBJ1-2; v_call: TRBV11-2; clone_size: few; d_call: -; cdr3_nt: TGTGCCAGCAGCAACAGGGCAGCGGGGGACTATGGCTACACCTTC; cdr3_aa: CASSNRAAGDYGYTF
j_call: TRBJ1-4; v_call: TRBV7-6; clone_size: -; d_call: -; cdr3_nt: TGTGCCAGAAGTGGAGGGAAGGGGGAAAAACTGTTTTTT; cdr3_aa: CARSGGKGEKLFF
j_call: TRBJ2-7; v_call: TRBV6-5; clone_size: once; d_call: -; cdr3_nt: TGTGCCAGCAGTTACGGGGCAACAACCTACGAGCAGTACTTC; cdr3_aa: CASSYGATTYEQYF
j_call: TRBJ1-2; v_call: TRBV19; clone_size: -; d_call: TRBD1; cdr3_nt: TGTGCCAGTAGTCCTGGACAGGAATATGGCTACACCTTC; cdr3_aa: CASSPGQEYGYTF
j_call: TRBJ1-6; v_call: TRBV30; clone_size: once; d_call: TRBD1; cdr3_nt: TGTGCCTGGAGTGTAGACAGGGGCTCCTATAATTCACCCCTCCACTTT; cdr3_aa: CAWSVDRGSYNSPLHF
j_call: TRBJ2-3; v_call: TRBV10-1; clone_size: -; d_call: -; cdr3_nt: TGCGCCAGCATGGAGACTGGCACAGATACGCAGTATTTT; cdr3_aa: CASMETGTDTQYF
j_call: TRBJ1-3; v_call: TRBV7-6; clone_size: -; d_call: TRBD1; cdr3_nt: TGTGCCAGCAGCCAGGGGGCCTCTGGAAACACCATATATTTT; cdr3_aa: CASSQGASGNTIYF
j_call: TRBJ1-2; v_call: TRBV19; clone_size: -; d_call: -; cdr3_nt: TGTGCCAGTAGACAGGGTCGGGACTATGGCTACACCTTC; cdr3_aa: CASRQGRDYGYTF
j_call: TRBJ1-2; v_call: TRBV27; clone_size: few; d_call: -; cdr3_nt: TGTGCCAGCAGTTCTTCCTCCTATGGCTACACCTTC; cdr3_aa: CASSSSSYGYTF
j_call: TRBJ1-1; v_call: TRBV30; clone_size: -; d_call: TRBD1; cdr3_nt: TGTGCCTGGAGTCCCAAACCGGGACAGGGGGCGAGAGTAGCTTTCTTT; cdr3_aa: CAWSPKPGQGARVAFF
j_call: TRBJ2-3; v_call: TRBV30; clone_size: -; d_call: -; cdr3_nt: TGTGCCTGGAGTGCCGCGACTACCGCCACAGATACGCAGTATTTT; cdr3_aa: CAWSAATTATDTQYF
j_call: TRBJ1-2; v_call: TRBV12-5; clone_size: -; d_call: -; cdr3_nt: TGTGCTAGTGGTTCCACATACGCCAAAACAAGCCAGACAGGCCCTACTAACTATGGCTACACCTTC; cdr3_aa: CASGSTYAKTSQTGPTNYGYTF
j_call: TRBJ2-3; v_call: TRBV29-1; clone_size: -; d_call: -; cdr3_nt: TGCAGCGTTTCAGGGGAAATGGAAACAGATACGCAGTATTTT; cdr3_aa: CSVSGEMETDTQYF
j_call: TRBJ2-5; v_call: TRBV25-1; clone_size: -; d_call: TRBD2; cdr3_nt: TGTGCCAGCACAAGGGGAGGGTCGCTAAAGACCCAGTACTTC; cdr3_aa: CASTRGGSLKTQYF
j_call: TRBJ2-1; v_call: TRBV27; clone_size: -; d_call: TRBD2; cdr3_nt: TGTGCCAGCAGTTTATTGGGACCTGCTAGCGGGCCCTCCTACAATGAGCAGTTCTTC; cdr3_aa: CASSLLGPASGPSYNEQFF
j_call: TRBJ1-5; v_call: TRBV28; clone_size: -; d_call: -; cdr3_nt: TGTGCCAGCAGTTTTTTGGAGGGTCAGCCCCAGCATTTT; cdr3_aa: CASSFLEGQPQHF